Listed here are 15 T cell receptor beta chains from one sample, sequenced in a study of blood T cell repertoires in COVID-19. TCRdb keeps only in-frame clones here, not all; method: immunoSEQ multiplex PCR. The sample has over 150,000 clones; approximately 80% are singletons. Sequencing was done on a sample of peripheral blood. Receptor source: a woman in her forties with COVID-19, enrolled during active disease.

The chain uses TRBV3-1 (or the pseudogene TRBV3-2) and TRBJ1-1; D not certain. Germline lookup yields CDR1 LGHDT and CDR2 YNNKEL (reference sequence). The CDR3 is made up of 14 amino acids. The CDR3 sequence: CASSRRDRNTEAFF. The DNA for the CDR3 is TGTGCTTCCTCCAGGAGGGATCGGAACACTGAAGCTTTCTTT.

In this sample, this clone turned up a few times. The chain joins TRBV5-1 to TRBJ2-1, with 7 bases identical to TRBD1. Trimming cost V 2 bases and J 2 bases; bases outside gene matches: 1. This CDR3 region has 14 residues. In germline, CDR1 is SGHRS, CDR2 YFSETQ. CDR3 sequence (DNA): TGCGCCAGCAGCTTCCAGGGGGCCTACAATGAGCAGTTCTTC. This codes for CASSFQGAYNEQFF. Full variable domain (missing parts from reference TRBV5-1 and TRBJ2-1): KAGVTQTPRYLIKTRGQQVTLSCSPISGHRSVSWYQQTPGQGLQFLFEYFSETQRNKGNFPGRFSGRQFSNSRSEMNVSTLELGDSALYLCASSFQGAYNEQFFGPGTRLTVL.

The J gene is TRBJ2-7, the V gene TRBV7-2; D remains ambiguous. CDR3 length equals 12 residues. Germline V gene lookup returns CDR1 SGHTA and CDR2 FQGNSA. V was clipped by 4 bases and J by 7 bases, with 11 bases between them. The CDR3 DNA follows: TGTGCCAGCAGCTCCGACAAGTGGGAGCAGTACTTC. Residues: CASSSDKWEQYF.

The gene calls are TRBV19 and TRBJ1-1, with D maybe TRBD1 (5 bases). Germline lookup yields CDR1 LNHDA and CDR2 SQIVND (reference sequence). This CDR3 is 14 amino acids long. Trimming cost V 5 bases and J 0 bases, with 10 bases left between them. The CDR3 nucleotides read TGTGCCAGTAGTGCGCGGGGGATGAACACTGAAGCTTTCTTT. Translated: CASSARGMNTEAFF. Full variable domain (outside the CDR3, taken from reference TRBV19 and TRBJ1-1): DGGITQSPKYLFRKEGQNVTLSCEQNLNHDAMYWYRQDPGQGLRLIYYSQIVNDFQKGDIAEGYSVSREKKESFPLTVTSAQKNPTAFYLCASSARGMNTEAFFGQGTRLTVV.

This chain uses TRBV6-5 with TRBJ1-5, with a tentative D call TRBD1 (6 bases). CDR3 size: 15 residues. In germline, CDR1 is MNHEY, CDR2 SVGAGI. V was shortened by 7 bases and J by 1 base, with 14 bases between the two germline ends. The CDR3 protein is CASTKMGASNQPQHF. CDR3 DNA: TGTGCCAGCACAAAAATGGGGGCGAGCAATCAGCCCCAGCATTTT.

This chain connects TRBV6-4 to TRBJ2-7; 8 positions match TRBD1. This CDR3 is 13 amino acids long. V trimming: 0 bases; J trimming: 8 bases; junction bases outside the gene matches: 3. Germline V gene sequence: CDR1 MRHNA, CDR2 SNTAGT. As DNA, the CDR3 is TGTGCCAGCAGTGACTCAGACAGGGGCAAGCAGTACTTC. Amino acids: CASSDSDRGKQYF.

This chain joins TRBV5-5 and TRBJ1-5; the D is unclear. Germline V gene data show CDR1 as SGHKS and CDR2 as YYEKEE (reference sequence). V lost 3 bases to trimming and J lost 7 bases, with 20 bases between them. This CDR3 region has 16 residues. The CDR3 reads CASSSTVAEGKQPQHF. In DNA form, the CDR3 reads TGTGCCAGCAGCTCGACCGTGGCGGAGGGTAAGCAGCCCCAGCATTTT. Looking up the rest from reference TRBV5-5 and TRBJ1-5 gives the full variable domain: DAGVTQSPTHLIKTRGQQVTLRCSPISGHKSVSWYQQVLGQGPQFIFQYYEKEERGRGNFPDRFSARQFPNYSSELNVNALLLGDSALYLCASSSTVAEGKQPQHFGDGTRLSIL.

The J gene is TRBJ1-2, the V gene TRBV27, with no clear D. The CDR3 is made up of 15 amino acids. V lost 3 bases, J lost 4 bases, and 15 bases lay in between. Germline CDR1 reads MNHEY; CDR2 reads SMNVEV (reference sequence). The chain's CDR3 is CASSFIVGGGYGYTF. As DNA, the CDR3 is TGTGCCAGCAGTTTCATCGTGGGAGGAGGCTATGGCTACACCTTC.

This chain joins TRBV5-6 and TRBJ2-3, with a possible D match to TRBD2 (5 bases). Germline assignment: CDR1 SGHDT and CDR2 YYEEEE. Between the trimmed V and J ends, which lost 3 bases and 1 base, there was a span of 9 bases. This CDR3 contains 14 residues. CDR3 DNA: TGTGCCAGCAGCTGGAGCGGTGGCACAGATACGCAGTATTTT. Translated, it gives CASSWSGGTDTQYF. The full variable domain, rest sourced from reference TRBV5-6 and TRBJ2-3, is DAGVTQSPTHLIKTRGQQVTLRCSPKSGHDTVSWYQQALGQGPQFIFQYYEEEERQRGNFPDRFSGHQFPNYSSELNVNALLLGDSALYLCASSWSGGTDTQYFGPGTRLTVL.

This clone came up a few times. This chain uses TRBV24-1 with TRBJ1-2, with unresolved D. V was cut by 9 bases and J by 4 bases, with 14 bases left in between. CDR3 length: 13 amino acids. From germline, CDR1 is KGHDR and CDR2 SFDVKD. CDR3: CATSRDNRYGYTF. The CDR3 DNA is TGTGCCACCTCCCGGGATAACCGCTATGGCTACACCTTC.

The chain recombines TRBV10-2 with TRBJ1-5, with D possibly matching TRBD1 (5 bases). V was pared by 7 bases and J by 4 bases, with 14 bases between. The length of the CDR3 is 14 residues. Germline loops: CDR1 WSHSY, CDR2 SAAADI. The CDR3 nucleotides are TGCGCCAGCAAGGGGACTGGGTCAAATCAGCCCCAGCATTTT. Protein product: CASKGTGSNQPQHF.

CDR3 amino acids: CASSKGRRVLNGRTNEKLFF. For the CDR3, the DNA is TGTGCCAGCAGCAAAGGGAGAAGGGTTCTTAACGGGAGGACTAATGAAAAACTGTTTTTT. This sequence joins TRBV21-1 and TRBJ1-4. TRBV21-1 is flagged as a pseudogene. The CDR3 length is 20 residues.

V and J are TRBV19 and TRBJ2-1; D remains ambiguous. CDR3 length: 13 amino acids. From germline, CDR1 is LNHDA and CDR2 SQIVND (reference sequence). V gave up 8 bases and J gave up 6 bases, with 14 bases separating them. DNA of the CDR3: TGTGCCAGTGGTGGCGAGCTAGGCAATGAGCAGTTCTTC. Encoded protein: CASGGELGNEQFF.

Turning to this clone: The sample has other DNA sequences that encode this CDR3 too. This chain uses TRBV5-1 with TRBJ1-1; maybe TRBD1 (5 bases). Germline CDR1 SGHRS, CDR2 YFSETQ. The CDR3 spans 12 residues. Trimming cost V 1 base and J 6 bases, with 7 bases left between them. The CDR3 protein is CASSLTGAEAFF. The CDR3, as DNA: TGCGCCAGCAGCTTGACAGGTGCTGAAGCTTTCTTT.

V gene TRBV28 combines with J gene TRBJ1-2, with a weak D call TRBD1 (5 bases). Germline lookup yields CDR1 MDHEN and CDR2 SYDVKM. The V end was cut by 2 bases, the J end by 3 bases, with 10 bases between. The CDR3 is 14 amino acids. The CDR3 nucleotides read TGTGCCAGCAGTTTAGGAGGGGACCACTATGGCTACACCTTC. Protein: CASSLGGDHYGYTF.